This T cell receptor beta chain was retrieved from a study of yellow fever vaccine responses in identical twins. Study conclusions and caveats: Twin vaccine T cell responses reportedly seemed partly convergent, partly personalized.

The germline V and J ends were trimmed by 4 bases and 4 bases, with 17 bases remaining between them. CDR3 length equals 15 residues. TCRdb reprocessed the RT-PCR reads with MiXCR, giving one entry per CDR3 protein. Here the sample spans more than 4,500 distinct CDR3 sequences, around nine tenths being singletons. Turning to this clonotype: Its antigen remains unidentified.

V and J are TRBV12-3 or TRBV12-4 and TRBJ2-7; D is perhaps TRBD1 (6 bases). The origin of this receptor is a woman aged 18-29 years who received the yellow fever vaccine. Sequenced here: T cells from blood (PBMCs), unsorted or a sorted subset (not recorded which), sampled before or after yellow fever vaccination (not recorded which). This CDR3 is CASSSDLYTGYEQYF. The CDR3 bases are TGTGCCAGCAGTTCCGACTTGTACACAGGGTACGAGCAGTACTTC.